Sequencing of this T cell receptor (beta chain) was carried out in a study of T cell repertoires in cytomegalovirus infection. Looking at the study overall: CMV infection plus the matching HLA type was flagged by public TCR beta signatures. Findings of the study overall: Predominance within the ex vivo response was attributable to HLA-C-restricted CMV-specific TCR beta clonotypes. Cumulated frequencies of public TCR beta families served to identify carriers of CMV plus the relevant HLA.

TCRdb re-analysed the reads in MiXCR, keeping a single row per CDR3 protein. The data show nearly 650,000 distinct CDR3 sequences, roughly 24% seen once. The CDR3 is 17 residues long. Trimming removed 7 bases from V and 4 bases from J, with 24 bases in between. Germline CDR1 reads SGHRS; CDR2 reads YFSETQ. For this clonotype: What it recognizes is unknown.

This rearrangement joins TRBV5-1 to TRBJ2-1; D gene ambiguous. The clonotype was recovered from a human donor in good health (CMV status not recorded). Some clones in this sample may be carry-over from other donors' samples. The material sequenced was CD8+ T cells from PBMCs. CDR3 in amino acids: CASSIFGNRFSYNEQFF. Here the CDR3 DNA reads TGCGCCAGCTCAATTTTCGGTAATCGGTTTTCTTACAATGAGCAGTTCTTC.